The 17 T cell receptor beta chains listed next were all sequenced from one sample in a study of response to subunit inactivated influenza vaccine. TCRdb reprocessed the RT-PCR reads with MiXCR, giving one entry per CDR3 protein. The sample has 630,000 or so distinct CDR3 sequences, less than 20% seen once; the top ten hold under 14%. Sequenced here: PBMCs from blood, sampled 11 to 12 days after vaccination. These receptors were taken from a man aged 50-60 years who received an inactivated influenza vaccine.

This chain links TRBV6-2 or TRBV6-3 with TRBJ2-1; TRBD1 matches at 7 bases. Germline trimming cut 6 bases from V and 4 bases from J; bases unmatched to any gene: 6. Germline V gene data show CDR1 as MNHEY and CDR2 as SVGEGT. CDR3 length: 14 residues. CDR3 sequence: CASSQNRGYNEQFF. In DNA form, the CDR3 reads TGTGCCAGCAGCCAAAACAGGGGATACAATGAGCAGTTCTTC.

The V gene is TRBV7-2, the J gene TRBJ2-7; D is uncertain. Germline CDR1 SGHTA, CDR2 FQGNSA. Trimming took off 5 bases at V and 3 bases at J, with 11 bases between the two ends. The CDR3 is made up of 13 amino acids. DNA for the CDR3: TGTGCCAGCAGCGGGATAGTTAACTACGAGCAGTACTTC. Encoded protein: CASSGIVNYEQYF.

Here the CDR3 reads CASSSFVGAKETQYF. In DNA, the CDR3 is TGTGCCAGCAGTTCCTTCGTCGGGGCAAAAGAGACCCAGTACTTC. The chain recombines TRBV6-2 or TRBV6-3 with TRBJ2-5; D may correspond to TRBD1 or TRBD2 (5 bases each). Trimming took off 4 bases at V and 3 bases at J, with 15 bases between the two ends. There are 15 residues in the CDR3. The germline CDR1 and CDR2 sequences are MNHEY and SVGEGT.

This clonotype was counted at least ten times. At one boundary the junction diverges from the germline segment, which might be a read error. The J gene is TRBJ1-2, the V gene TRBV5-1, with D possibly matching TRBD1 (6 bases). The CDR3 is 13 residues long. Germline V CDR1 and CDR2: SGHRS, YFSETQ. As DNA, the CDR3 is TGTGCCAGCAGCTTAGCAGGGGACTATGGCTACACCTTC. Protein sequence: CASSLAGDYGYTF.

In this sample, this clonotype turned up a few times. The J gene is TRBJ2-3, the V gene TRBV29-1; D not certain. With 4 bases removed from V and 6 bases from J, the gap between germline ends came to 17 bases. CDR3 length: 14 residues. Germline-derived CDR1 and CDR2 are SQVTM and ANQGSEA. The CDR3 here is CSVVFLGLRDTQYF. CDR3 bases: TGCAGCGTTGTTTTCTTAGGCCTTAGGGATACGCAGTATTTT.

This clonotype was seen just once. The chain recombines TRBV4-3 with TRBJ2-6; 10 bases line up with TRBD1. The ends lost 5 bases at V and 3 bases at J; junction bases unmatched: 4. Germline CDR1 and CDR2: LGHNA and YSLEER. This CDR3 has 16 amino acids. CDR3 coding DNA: TGCGCCAGCAGCGGACAGGGGGTGTTTGGGGCCAACGTCCTGACTTTC. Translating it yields CASSGQGVFGANVLTF.

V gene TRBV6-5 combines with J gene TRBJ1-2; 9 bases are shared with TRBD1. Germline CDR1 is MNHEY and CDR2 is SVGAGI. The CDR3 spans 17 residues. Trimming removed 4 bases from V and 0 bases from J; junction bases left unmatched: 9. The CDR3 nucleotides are TGTGCCAGCAGTTCCCGAGACAGGGGGAAGGCTAACTATGGCTACACCTTC. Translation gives CASSSRDRGKANYGYTF.

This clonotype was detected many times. In nucleotides, the CDR3 is TGTGCCAGCTCAATCCCCGAACCTAGAGGGGACATTCAGTACTTC. Translation gives CASSIPEPRGDIQYF. The chain employs TRBV18 and TRBJ2-4, with D perhaps TRBD1 or TRBD2 (5 bases each). From germline, CDR1 is KGHSH and CDR2 LQKENI. V lost 5 bases to trimming and J lost 8 bases, with 19 bases between them. The CDR3 runs to 15 residues.

The CDR3 loop reads CASSLDPGGGLSREQFF. In DNA form, the CDR3 reads TGCGCCAGCAGCTTGGATCCTGGCGGGGGGTTAAGTAGGGAGCAGTTCTTC. V is TRBV5-1 and J is TRBJ2-1; TRBD2 matches at 8 bases. CDR3 size: 17 residues. Germline trimming cut 0 bases from V and 10 bases from J; bases unmatched to any gene: 15. The germline gives CDR1 SGHRS, CDR2 YFSETQ. Together with reference TRBV5-1 and TRBJ2-1, the CDR3 gives the full variable domain: KAGVTQTPRYLIKTRGQQVTLSCSPISGHRSVSWYQQTPGQGLQFLFEYFSETQRNKGNFPGRFSGRQFSNSRSEMNVSTLELGDSALYLCASSLDPGGGLSREQFFGPGTRLTVL.

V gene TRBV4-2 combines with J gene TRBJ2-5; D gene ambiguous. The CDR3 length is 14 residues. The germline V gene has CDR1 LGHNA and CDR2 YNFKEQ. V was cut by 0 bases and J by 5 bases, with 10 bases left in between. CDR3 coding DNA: TGTGCCAGCAGCCAAGAGATAGGGCGGGAGACCCAGTACTTC. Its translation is CASSQEIGRETQYF.

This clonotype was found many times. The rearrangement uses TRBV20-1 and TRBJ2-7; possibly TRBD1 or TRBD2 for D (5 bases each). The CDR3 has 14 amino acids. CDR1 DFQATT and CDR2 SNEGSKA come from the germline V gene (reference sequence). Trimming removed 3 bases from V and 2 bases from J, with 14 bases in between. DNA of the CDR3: TGCAGTGCTAGTGATGCCAGGGACGCCTACGAGCAGTACTTC. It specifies CSASDARDAYEQYF.

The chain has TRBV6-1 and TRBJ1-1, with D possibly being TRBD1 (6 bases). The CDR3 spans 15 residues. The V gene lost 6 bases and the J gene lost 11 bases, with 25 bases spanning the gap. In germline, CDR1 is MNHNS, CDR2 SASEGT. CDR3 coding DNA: TGTGCCAGCAGAGAAAGTCGGGGGGCGCGGCCTGGGGCTTTCTTT. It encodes CASRESRGARPGAFF.

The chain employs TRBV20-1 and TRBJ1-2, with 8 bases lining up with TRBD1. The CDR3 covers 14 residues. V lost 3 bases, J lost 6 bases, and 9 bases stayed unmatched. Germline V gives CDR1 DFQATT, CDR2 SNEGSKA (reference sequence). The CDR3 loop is CSARGQDDPNGYTF. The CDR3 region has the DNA TGCAGTGCTAGGGGACAGGACGACCCAAATGGCTACACCTTC.

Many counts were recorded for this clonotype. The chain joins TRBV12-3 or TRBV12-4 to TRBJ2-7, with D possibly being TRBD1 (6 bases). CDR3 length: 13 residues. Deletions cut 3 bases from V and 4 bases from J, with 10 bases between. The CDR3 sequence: CASSFRGSYEQYF. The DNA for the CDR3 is TGTGCCAGCAGTTTCAGGGGTTCATACGAGCAGTACTTC.

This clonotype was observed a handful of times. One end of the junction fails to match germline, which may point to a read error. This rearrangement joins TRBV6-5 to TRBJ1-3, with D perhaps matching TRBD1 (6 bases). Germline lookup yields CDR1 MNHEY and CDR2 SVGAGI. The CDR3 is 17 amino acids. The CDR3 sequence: CASSYSRRGGSGNTIYF. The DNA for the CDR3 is TGTGCCAGTAGTTACTCCCGTAGGGGGGGCTCTGGAAACACCATATATTTT.

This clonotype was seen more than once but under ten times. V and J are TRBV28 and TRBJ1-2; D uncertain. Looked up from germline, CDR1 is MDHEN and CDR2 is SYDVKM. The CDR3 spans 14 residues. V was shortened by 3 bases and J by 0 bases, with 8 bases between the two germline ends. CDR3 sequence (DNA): TGTGCCAGCAGTTTCTCACATGCTAACTATGGCTACACCTTC. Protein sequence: CASSFSHANYGYTF.

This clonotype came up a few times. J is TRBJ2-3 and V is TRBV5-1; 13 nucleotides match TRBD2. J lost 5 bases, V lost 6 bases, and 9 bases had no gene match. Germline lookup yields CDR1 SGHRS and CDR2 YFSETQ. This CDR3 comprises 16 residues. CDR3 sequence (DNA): TGCGCCAGCACCCAACTAGCGGGGGGGCTGAGAGATACGCAGTATTTT. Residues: CASTQLAGGLRDTQYF.